This T cell receptor (beta chain) was documented in a study of cytomegalovirus exposure and HLA in healthy donors. This clone was seen just once. The antigen is undetermined. Use of 60 Vbeta and 13 Jbeta primers characterized the PCR. Generated by immunoSEQ multiplex PCR, the TCRdb table keeps only in-frame clones and is missing some. Altogether 55,000 to 70,000 clones are present, more than 70% being singletons, with the ten largest covering about 4.9%. V shed 0 bases and J shed 13 bases, with 14 bases lying between them. Germline values: CDR1 SGHDT, CDR2 YYEEEE. This CDR3 spans 13 amino acids. Every donor was a healthy person donating bone marrow. Study results and limitations: What a later analysis reportedly showed was that an Asian-associated ancestry cluster had fewer N-insertions than the roughly 720-donor mean. In a later analysis, compared with equally common non-associated chains, HLA-associated beta chains were more expanded. Researchers counted 164 TCR beta chains as cytomegalovirus-associated.

This receptor was identified in a woman aged 25 to 39 in good health and CMV-seronegative. The sequenced sample was PBMCs. The chain links TRBV5-6 to TRBJ2-1, with D perhaps matching TRBD2 (5 bases). Written as DNA, the CDR3 is TGTGCCAGCAGCTTGGGTGCGGAGAGGGTACAGTTCTTC. This gives the protein CASSLGAERVQFF.